The 10 T cell receptor beta chains given below trace back to one sample, sequenced in a study of vaccination effects on CD4 cells after COVID-19. ViraFEST expansion of antigen-specific CD4+ T cells with viral peptide pools preceded sequencing. Researchers isolated CD4+ T cells once approximately eleven days of culture had elapsed. Participants were given two doses of BNT162b2 or mRNA-1273 vaccine. No cognate antigen is known for these TCRs. The repertoire was sequenced with immunoSEQ multiplex PCR; TCRdb's copy has only in-frame clones and lacks some. The sample contains roughly 20,000 clones, roughly 72% of which appear only once. This specimen consisted of CD4+ T cells from PBMCs cultured with HCoV-NL63 spike peptides, obtained after COVID-19 vaccination. The receptors stem from a human donor who received a COVID-19 vaccine.

Concerning this clone: Other DNA sequences in this sample translate to the same CDR3. The chain is built from TRBV2 and TRBJ1-1; no firm D call. V was pared by 2 bases and J by 1 base, with 5 bases between. From germline, CDR1 is SNHLY and CDR2 FYNNEI. CDR3 length: 13 amino acids. CDR3 protein: CASSELENTEAFF. Written as DNA, the CDR3 is TGTGCCAGCAGTGAATTGGAGAACACTGAAGCTTTCTTT. Full variable domain (outside the CDR3, taken from reference TRBV2 and TRBJ1-1): EPEVTQTPSHQVTQMGQEVILRCVPISNHLYFYWYRQILGQKVEFLVSFYNNEISEKSEIFDDQFSVERPDGSNFTLKIRSTKLEDSAMYFCASSELENTEAFFGQGTRLTVV.

The chain uses TRBV5-1 and TRBJ1-4; TRBD1 agrees at 9 bases. This CDR3 has 16 amino acids. The germline CDR1 and CDR2 sequences are SGHRS and YFSETQ. Trimming removed 1 base from V and 7 bases from J; junction bases left unmatched: 8. This CDR3 reads CASSLFMGQGGEKLFF. The CDR3 nucleotides are TGCGCCAGCAGCTTGTTTATGGGACAGGGCGGTGAAAAACTGTTTTTT.

This chain joins TRBV6-5 and TRBJ2-5, with no clear D. V lost 3 bases and J lost 4, with 9 bases in between. In germline, CDR1 is MNHEY, CDR2 SVGAGI. The CDR3 is 13 residues long. The CDR3 protein is CASSYQVGETQYF. CDR3 in DNA: TGTGCCAGCAGTTATCAAGTGGGAGAGACCCAGTACTTC.

This chain links TRBV19 with TRBJ1-1; the D is unclear. The CDR3 contains 13 residues. CDR1 is LNHDA and CDR2 is SQIVND in the germline V gene (reference sequence). V gave up 7 bases and J gave up 6 bases, with 15 bases separating them. The CDR3 DNA follows: TGTGCCAGTAAGAACCGGGCAGCAGCTGAAGCTTTCTTT. Its protein product is CASKNRAAAEAFF.

This clone was observed a handful of times. The V call is TRBV6-4, the J call TRBJ1-1, with 7 nucleotides matching TRBD1. Germline V lookup: CDR1 MRHNA, CDR2 SNTAGT. The CDR3 extends over 11 amino acids. The junction had 3 bases not matched to a gene; V was cut back by 8 bases and J by 6 bases. CDR3 in amino acids: CASRGQPEAFF. CDR3 DNA sequence: TGTGCCAGCCGGGGACAGCCTGAAGCTTTCTTT.

The chain carries TRBV29-1 and TRBJ1-2; no clear D. The CDR3 is 12 amino acids. V lost 2 bases and J lost 4, with 8 bases in between. Per germline, CDR1 SQVTM and CDR2 ANQGSEA. Written as DNA, the CDR3 is TGCAGCGTTGAATTGGGGTTCTATGGCTACACCTTC. It codes for CSVELGFYGYTF.

Of note for this clone: Germline is not matched at one junction end, which may reflect a read error. The V and J genes are TRBV29-1 and TRBJ2-7; D assignment may be TRBD1 or TRBD2 (5 bases each). The CDR3 covers 14 residues. CDR1 is SQVTM and CDR2 is ANQGSEA in the germline V gene. The CDR3 nucleotides are TGCAGCGTTGAAGGAAACGGAAATACTGGGGGTCGGCACTTC. Translated: CSVEGNGNTGGRHF.

The V call is TRBV9, the J call TRBJ1-1; 7 bases agree with TRBD1. This CDR3 is 13 amino acids long. CDR1 SGDLS and CDR2 YYNGEE come from the germline V gene. Losses at the gene ends were 3 bases for V and 3 bases for J; bases not matched to a gene: 2. CDR3 DNA: TGTGCCAGCAGCGCCGACAGGGACACTGAAGCTTTCTTT. Translation: CASSADRDTEAFF.

CDR3 sequence (DNA): TGTGCCAGCAGCTTATTTCCCCGGGCAGATACGCAGTATTTT. It encodes CASSLFPRADTQYF. The J gene is TRBJ2-3, the V gene TRBV11-2; D is uncertain. Trimming shortened V by 2 bases and J by 4 bases, and 10 bases separated the two germline ends. Germline V gives CDR1 SGHAT, CDR2 FQNNGV. The CDR3 runs to 14 residues.

This chain joins TRBV5-1 and TRBJ1-1; D call uncertain. Germline lookup yields CDR1 SGHRS and CDR2 YFSETQ. V was cut by 4 bases and J by 0 bases, with 10 bases left in between. The CDR3 consists of 14 residues. Here the CDR3 DNA reads TGCGCCAGCAGCCCCTGGACCATGAACACTGAAGCTTTCTTT. It translates to CASSPWTMNTEAFF. Combining the CDR3 with reference TRBV5-1 and TRBJ1-1 gives the whole variable domain KAGVTQTPRYLIKTRGQQVTLSCSPISGHRSVSWYQQTPGQGLQFLFEYFSETQRNKGNFPGRFSGRQFSNSRSEMNVSTLELGDSALYLCASSPWTMNTEAFFGQGTRLTVV.